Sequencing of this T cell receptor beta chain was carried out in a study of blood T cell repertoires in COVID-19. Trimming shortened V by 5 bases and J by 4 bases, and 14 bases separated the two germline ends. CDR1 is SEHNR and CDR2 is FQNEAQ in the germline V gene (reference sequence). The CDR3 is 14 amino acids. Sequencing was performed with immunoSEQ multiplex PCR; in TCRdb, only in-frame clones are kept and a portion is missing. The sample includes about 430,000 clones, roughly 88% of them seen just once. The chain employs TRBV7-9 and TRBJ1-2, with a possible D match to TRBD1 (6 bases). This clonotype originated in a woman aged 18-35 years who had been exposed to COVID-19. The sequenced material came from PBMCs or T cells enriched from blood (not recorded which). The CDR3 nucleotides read TGTGCCAGCAGCGATGGACAGCGTATCTATGGCTACACCTTC. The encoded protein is CASSDGQRIYGYTF.